This T cell receptor beta chain was found in a study of type 1 regulatory T cells. About the study: T-allo10 is an in vitro-generated, Tr1-enriched CD4 T cell product specific for alloantigen. Findings and caveats of the study: Tr1 cells had a more restricted TCR repertoire than non-Tr1 cells.

Between the trimmed V and J ends, which lost 6 bases and 3 bases, there was a span of 8 bases. The CDR3 has 12 amino acids. Per germline, CDR1 DFQATT and CDR2 SNEGSKA (reference sequence). TCRdb fed the reads into MiXCR, producing one record per CDR3 protein. Of tens of thousands of distinct CDR3 sequences in the sample, about 20% were seen once. Turning to this clonotype: The antigen remains undetermined.

The sequenced material came from cultured type 1 regulatory T (Tr1) cells, either the whole culture or a sorted fraction (not recorded which). This TCR was sampled from a human donor in good health. The chain combines TRBV20-1 with TRBJ2-2; D is unclear. The CDR3 DNA reads TGCAGTGCGCAGCCTGACACCGGGGAGCTGTTTTTT. Translating it yields CSAQPDTGELFF.